The 10 T cell receptor beta chains listed next were all sequenced from one sample in a study of blood T cell repertoires in COVID-19. Clones were sequenced by immunoSEQ multiplex PCR, and TCRdb holds only the in-frame ones, with some missing. The table has more than 300,000 clones, about 90% seen once. The specimen sequenced was peripheral blood. The receptors stem from a woman aged 25-40 years with COVID-19, enrolled during active disease.

This chain links TRBV9 with TRBJ2-3; D not certain. CDR1 and CDR2 (germline): SGDLS, YYNGEE. The CDR3 consists of 15 residues. Trimming cost V 0 bases and J 0 bases, with 8 bases left between them. The CDR3 region is CASSVDMSSTDTQYF. For the CDR3, the DNA is TGTGCCAGCAGCGTAGATATGTCTAGCACAGATACGCAGTATTTT.

V gene TRBV7-9 combines with J gene TRBJ2-5, with TRBD2 as a possible D gene (6 bases). The CDR3 covers 15 residues. Germline CDR1 reads SEHNR; CDR2 reads FQNEAQ (reference sequence). V was clipped by 0 bases and J by 1 base, with 9 bases between them. The chain's CDR3 is CASSLALATQETQYF. CDR3 sequence (DNA): TGTGCCAGCAGCTTAGCCCTAGCGACCCAAGAGACCCAGTACTTC.

The V call is TRBV7-3, the J call TRBJ2-7, with 12 bases aligning to TRBD2. Germline loops: CDR1 SGHTA, CDR2 FQGTGA. V was pared by 4 bases and J by 0 bases, with 10 bases of the junction left unmatched. The CDR3 runs to 18 residues. CDR3 sequence reads: CASSSRTSGIHSSYEQYF. CDR3 bases: TGTGCCAGCAGCTCTCGGACTAGCGGGATTCATAGCTCCTACGAGCAGTACTTC.

The chain employs TRBV7-4 and TRBJ1-4, with no clear D. This CDR3 is 15 amino acids long. Trimming took 1 base from V and 7 from J, leaving 13 bases between them. Germline CDR1 reads SGHVT; CDR2 reads SQSDAQ. The CDR3, as DNA: TGTGCCAGCAGCTTAGTTTCTACTGCGGGTGAAAAACTGTTTTTT. Residues: CASSLVSTAGEKLFF.

V is TRBV3-1 (or the pseudogene TRBV3-2) and J is TRBJ1-2; the D is unclear. The CDR3 is 12 residues long. From germline, CDR1 is LGHDT and CDR2 YNNKEL (reference sequence). Trimming pared 1 base from V and 8 bases from J, leaving 8 bases between. CDR3 DNA: TGTGCCAGCAGCCAAGTCAGGTCCGGCTACACCTTC. It yields the protein CASSQVRSGYTF.

This sequence joins TRBV29-1 and TRBJ1-2, with D hard to call. Trimming left V 2 bases short and J 4 bases short, with 5 bases between. Germline CDR1 is SQVTM and CDR2 is ANQGSEA. The CDR3 is 11 amino acids. The CDR3 nucleotides read TGCAGCGTTGAACCGAGCTATGGCTACACCTTC. It is translated as CSVEPSYGYTF.

This rearrangement joins TRBV29-1 to TRBJ2-7, with 8 bases aligning to TRBD1. V lost 1 base and J lost 0; bases outside the gene matches: 2. Germline V gene data show CDR1 as SQVTM and CDR2 as ANQGSEA. CDR3 length equals 14 residues. CDR3 protein: CSVEGTGSSYEQYF. In DNA form, the CDR3 reads TGCAGCGTTGAAGGGACAGGGAGCTCCTACGAGCAGTACTTC.

V gene TRBV3-1 (or the pseudogene TRBV3-2) combines with J gene TRBJ2-7; TRBD1 aligns across 10 bases. The CDR3 totals 14 residues. The trim removed 3 bases at V and 4 bases at J, leaving 3 bases unmatched. Germline lookup yields CDR1 LGHDT and CDR2 YNNKEL (reference sequence). The CDR3 loop is CASSQPGQGYEQYF. Here the CDR3 DNA reads TGTGCCAGCAGCCAGCCGGGACAGGGGTACGAGCAGTACTTC.

The gene calls are TRBV5-1 and TRBJ2-2; TRBD2 matches 13 bases. This CDR3 has 15 residues. CDR1 SGHRS and CDR2 YFSETQ come from the germline V gene. The trim removed 7 bases at V and 4 bases at J, leaving 4 bases unmatched. CDR3 sequence: CASGGTSGTTGELFF. As DNA, the CDR3 is TGCGCCAGCGGTGGGACTAGCGGGACCACCGGGGAGCTGTTTTTT.

The J gene is TRBJ2-5, the V gene TRBV18; D gene uncertain. Germline CDR1 and CDR2: KGHSH and LQKENI. With 2 bases removed from V and 0 bases from J, the gap between germline ends came to 7 bases. This CDR3 has 14 amino acids. The DNA for the CDR3 is TGTGCCAGCTCACCAAGCTCGGACCAAGAGACCCAGTACTTC. Its translation: CASSPSSDQETQYF.